The present T cell receptor beta chain was sequenced within a study of response to subunit inactivated influenza vaccine. TCRdb ran MiXCR on the RT-PCR reads and lists one entry per CDR3 protein. The sample consists of about 540,000 distinct CDR3 sequences, around a quarter of them appearing once. In the case of this clonotype: Relative to the germline gene, one junction end is altered; a read error may explain this.

CDR1 and CDR2 from the germline V gene are SEHNR and FQNEAQ (reference sequence). The CDR3 is 14 residues long. In addition, the sample was reused for a study of T cells expressing NK-cell markers. That source notes: The authors made TCR beta cDNA libraries by 5'RACE template switching. This switching added a universal primer site and UMIs. As a fraction of CD8+ T cells, dominant NKG2C+ clonotypes reached roughly 1.0-7.5% in a handful of donors. Among a few donors, these clonotypes also ranked first in the CD3+CD56-NKG2C+ fraction.

The chain joins TRBV7-9 to TRBJ1-3; D is ambiguous. Sequencing used CD4+ T cells sorted from PBMCs, obtained 11 to 12 days after vaccination. This clonotype was obtained from a man aged 50 to 59 who received an inactivated influenza vaccine. CDR3 sequence: CASSPYEGVIGMDF. The CDR3 DNA is TGTGCCAGCAGCCCGTACGAGGGAGTAATAGGCATGGATTTT.